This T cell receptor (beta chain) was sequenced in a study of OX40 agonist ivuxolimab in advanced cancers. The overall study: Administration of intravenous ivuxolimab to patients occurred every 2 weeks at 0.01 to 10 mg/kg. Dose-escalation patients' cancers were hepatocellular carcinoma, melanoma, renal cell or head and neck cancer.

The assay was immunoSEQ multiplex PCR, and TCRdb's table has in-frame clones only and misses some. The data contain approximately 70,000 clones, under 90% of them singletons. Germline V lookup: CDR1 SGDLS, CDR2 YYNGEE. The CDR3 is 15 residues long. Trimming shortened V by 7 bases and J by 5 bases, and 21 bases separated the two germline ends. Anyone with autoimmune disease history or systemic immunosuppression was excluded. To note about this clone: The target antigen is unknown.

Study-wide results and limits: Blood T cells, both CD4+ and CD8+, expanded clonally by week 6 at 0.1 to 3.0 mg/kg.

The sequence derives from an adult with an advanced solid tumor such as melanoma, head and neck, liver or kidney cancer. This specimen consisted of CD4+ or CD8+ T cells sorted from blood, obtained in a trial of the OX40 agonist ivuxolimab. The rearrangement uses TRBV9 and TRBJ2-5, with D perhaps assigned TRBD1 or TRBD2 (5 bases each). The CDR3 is CASASTSGRGETQYF. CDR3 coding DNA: TGTGCCAGCGCCTCCACCTCGGGACGTGGGGAGACCCAGTACTTC.